This TCR beta chain stems from a study of beta chain features in type 1 diabetes. TCRB transcripts that were expressed got sequenced, as all of the isolated RNA had been reverse transcribed. Only in-frame clones appear in the TCRdb table, and some are missing; sequencing was by immunoSEQ multiplex PCR. The sample has 25,000 or so clones, 60% to 80% seen once; the top ten hold 2% to 2.5%. Purity exceeded 95% in all sorted populations. V gave up 4 bases and J gave up 9 bases, with 14 bases separating them. The germline V gene encodes CDR1 SGHDT and CDR2 YYEEEE. The CDR3 totals 13 residues. Sequenced input: Tregs from blood. This sequence originates from a woman in her thirties or forties in good health. This chain links TRBV5-6 with TRBJ2-1; D call uncertain. The DNA for the CDR3 is TGTGCCAGCAGCCCAAGCCTAGAACGTGAGCAGTTCTTC. Protein product: CASSPSLEREQFF. Full variable domain (outside the CDR3, taken from reference TRBV5-6 and TRBJ2-1): DAGVTQSPTHLIKTRGQQVTLRCSPKSGHDTVSWYQQALGQGPQFIFQYYEEEERQRGNFPDRFSGHQFPNYSSELNVNALLLGDSALYLCASSPSLEREQFFGPGTRLTVL.